Listed here are 14 T cell receptor beta chains from one sample, sequenced in a study of OX40 agonist ivuxolimab in advanced cancers. Sequencing used immunoSEQ multiplex PCR; TCRdb keeps in-frame clones, though not all of them. Altogether some 50,000 clones are present, about 90% being singletons, with the ten largest covering around 15%. The sequencing here drew on CD4+ or CD8+ T cells sorted from blood, taken in a trial of the OX40 agonist ivuxolimab. The receptors were gathered from an adult with an advanced solid tumor such as melanoma, head and neck, liver or kidney cancer.

The chain carries TRBV5-1 and TRBJ2-7, with D perhaps matching TRBD1 (6 bases). The germline V gene has CDR1 SGHRS and CDR2 YFSETQ. V lost 9 bases, J lost 9 bases, and 16 bases lay in between. This CDR3 has 11 residues. This CDR3 is CATGLTGPQYF. CDR3 nucleotides: TGCGCCACCGGACTCACAGGGCCGCAGTACTTC.

The V call is TRBV2, the J call TRBJ2-1, with TRBD2 identical over 8 bases. J gave up 1 base and V 4 bases, and 3 bases lay outside the gene matches. The length of the CDR3 is 15 residues. Per germline, CDR1 SNHLY and CDR2 FYNNEI. The CDR3 here is CASSAAGASYNEQFF. In DNA form, the CDR3 reads TGTGCCAGCAGTGCAGCGGGAGCATCCTACAATGAGCAGTTCTTC. Using reference TRBV2 and TRBJ2-1 for the parts outside the CDR3, the full variable domain is EPEVTQTPSHQVTQMGQEVILRCVPISNHLYFYWYRQILGQKVEFLVSFYNNEISEKSEIFDDQFSVERPDGSNFTLKIRSTKLEDSAMYFCASSAAGASYNEQFFGPGTRLTVL.

The chain recombines TRBV5-1 with TRBJ2-2; D gene unclear. Germline values: CDR1 SGHRS, CDR2 YFSETQ. V was trimmed by 1 base and J by 6 bases, leaving 7 bases between them. There are 13 residues in the CDR3. In nucleotides, the CDR3 is TGCGCCAGCAGCTTGAAGAGCGCCGGGGAGCTGTTTTTT. It encodes CASSLKSAGELFF.

The gene calls are TRBV6-4 and TRBJ2-1; no clear D gene. V was cut by 4 bases and J by 8 bases, with 12 bases left in between. CDR1 and CDR2 (germline): MRHNA, SNTAGT. The CDR3 is 13 amino acids. The CDR3 DNA follows: TGTGCCAGCAGTGCCGGGTGGGCCGATGAGCAGTTCTTC. Translated, it gives CASSAGWADEQFF.

This chain joins TRBV21-1 and TRBJ2-1; the table assigns TRBD1, which was not confirmed against the DNA. TRBV21-1 is tagged as a pseudogene. This CDR3 contains 15 residues. The CDR3 protein is CASSTNRGTYNEQFF. CDR3 bases: TGTGCCAGCAGCACCAACAGGGGGACCTACAATGAGCAGTTCTTC.

The chain employs TRBV1 and TRBJ1-5. TRBV1 is shown as a pseudogene. The CDR3 runs to 19 residues. As DNA, the CDR3 is TGCACCAGCAGCCAAGATCCTAATTGTGAACCGTATAGCAATCAGCCCCAGCATTTT. Encoded protein: CTSSQDPNCEPYSNQPQHF.

V and J are TRBV13 and TRBJ2-7; the match to TRBD1 covers 7 bases. V shed 4 bases, J shed 1 base, and the junction held 7 bases outside the gene matches. CDR1 is PRHDT and CDR2 is FYEKMQ in the germline V gene (reference sequence). The CDR3 contains 15 residues. CDR3 sequence reads: CASSWNRGPSYEQYF. As DNA, the CDR3 is TGTGCCAGCAGCTGGAACAGGGGACCTTCCTACGAGCAGTACTTC.

This chain connects TRBV30 to TRBJ2-1, with a weak D call TRBD1 (5 bases). CDR1 and CDR2 (germline): GTSNPN, SVGIG (reference sequence). Trimming removed 5 bases at V and 6 bases at J, with 14 bases between. The CDR3 extends over 13 amino acids. The CDR3 coding sequence is TGTGCCTGGGGCGTGGTCAGGGTCAATGAGCAGTTCTTC. As protein: CAWGVVRVNEQFF.

The gene calls are TRBV6-5 and TRBJ1-4; 10 bases align to TRBD1. With 5 bases clipped from V and 8 bases from J, the junction kept 5 bases outside the gene matches. The germline gives CDR1 MNHEY, CDR2 SVGAGI. This CDR3 has 14 residues. CDR3 residues: CASSQGQGGEKLFF. CDR3 DNA sequence: TGTGCCAGCAGTCAAGGACAGGGGGGGGAAAAACTGTTTTTT.

This clone was detected a few times. The rearrangement links TRBV10-3 to TRBJ1-1, with a weak D call TRBD1 (5 bases). Germline lookup yields CDR1 ENHRY and CDR2 SYGVKD. The CDR3 covers 12 residues. Trimming took 4 bases from V and 8 from J, leaving 11 bases between them. This CDR3 is CAISAVGQEAFF. CDR3 sequence (DNA): TGTGCCATCAGTGCTGTCGGACAAGAAGCTTTCTTT.

Only one count was recorded for this clone. V gene TRBV5-5 combines with J gene TRBJ2-7; D assignment may be TRBD1 or TRBD2 (6 bases each). The CDR3 loop spans 12 amino acids. CDR1 is SGHKS, CDR2 YYEKEE, per germline (reference sequence). Trimming took 4 bases from V and 7 from J, leaving 12 bases between them. CDR3 in amino acids: CASSALGGEQYF. In nucleotides, the CDR3 is TGTGCCAGCAGCGCACTAGGGGGGGAGCAGTACTTC.

V usage is TRBV7-2 and J usage is TRBJ2-5, with D uncertain. Trimming removed 6 bases from V and 4 bases from J, with 21 bases in between. Germline V lookup: CDR1 SGHTA, CDR2 FQGNSA. The CDR3 sequence is 16 residues long. The CDR3 region has the DNA TGTGCCAGCAGTTACCACGGCCTGGCAGTTCGAGAGACCCAGTACTTC. It encodes CASSYHGLAVRETQYF.

V is TRBV5-1 and J is TRBJ2-2; unclear D gene. Germline V gene lookup returns CDR1 SGHRS and CDR2 YFSETQ. V lost 0 bases and J 0 bases, leaving 6 bases between the germline ends. The CDR3 is 15 amino acids. The CDR3 reads CASSLGHSNTGELFF. The CDR3 coding sequence is TGCGCCAGCAGCTTGGGACATTCGAACACCGGGGAGCTGTTTTTT.

In its sample, this clone was seen a few times. The CDR3 coding sequence is TGTGCCAGCGGACTAGCAGAAACAGATACGCAGTATTTT. Protein product: CASGLAETDTQYF. This chain connects TRBV6-5 to TRBJ2-3; 8 nucleotides agree with TRBD2. With V trimmed by 8 bases and J by 3 bases, 4 bases remained unmatched. Germline assignment: CDR1 MNHEY and CDR2 SVGAGI. The CDR3 sequence is 13 residues long.